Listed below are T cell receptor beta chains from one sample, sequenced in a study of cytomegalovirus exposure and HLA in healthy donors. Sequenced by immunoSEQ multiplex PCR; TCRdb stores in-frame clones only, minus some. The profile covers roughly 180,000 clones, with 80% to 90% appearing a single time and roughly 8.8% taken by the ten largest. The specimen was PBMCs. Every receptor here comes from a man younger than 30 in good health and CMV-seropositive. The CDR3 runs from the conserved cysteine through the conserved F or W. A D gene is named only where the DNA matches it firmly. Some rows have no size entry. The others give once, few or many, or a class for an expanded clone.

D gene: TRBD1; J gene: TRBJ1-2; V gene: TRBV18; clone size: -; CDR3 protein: CASSPRTGEKASYTF; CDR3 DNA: TGTGCCAGCTCCCCCCGGACAGGTGAAAAAGCGAGCTACACCTTC
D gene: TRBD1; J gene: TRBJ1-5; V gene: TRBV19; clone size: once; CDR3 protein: CASSPRTGANQPQHF; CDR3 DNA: TGTGCCAGTAGCCCCAGGACAGGCGCCAATCAGCCCCAGCATTTT
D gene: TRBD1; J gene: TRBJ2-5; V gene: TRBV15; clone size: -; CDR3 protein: CATSRDFIGGDEQYF; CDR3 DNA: TGTGCCACCAGCAGAGATTTTATAGGGGGCGATGAGCAGTACTTC
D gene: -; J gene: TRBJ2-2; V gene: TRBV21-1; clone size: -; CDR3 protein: CASKSGALNGFELFF; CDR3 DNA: TGTGCCAGTAAGTCTGGGGCCCTAAATGGATTTGAGCTGTTTTTT
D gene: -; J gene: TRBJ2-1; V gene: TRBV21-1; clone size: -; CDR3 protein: CASSKSLEGAVYNEQFF; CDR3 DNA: TGTGCCAGCAGCAAGTCTTTAGAGGGGGCGGTCTACAATGAGCAGTTCTTC
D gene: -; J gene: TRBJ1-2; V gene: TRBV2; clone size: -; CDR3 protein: CALQVDGYTF; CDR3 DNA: TGTGCGCTACAGGTGGATGGCTACACCTTC
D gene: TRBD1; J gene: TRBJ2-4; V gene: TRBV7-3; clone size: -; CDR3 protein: CASSFPETGGKNIQYF; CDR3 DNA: TGTGCCAGCAGCTTCCCCGAGACAGGGGGTAAAAACATTCAGTACTTC
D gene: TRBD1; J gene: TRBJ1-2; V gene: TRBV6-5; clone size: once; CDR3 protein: CASRDRDNNYGYTF; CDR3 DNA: TGTGCCAGCAGGGACAGGGATAATAACTATGGCTACACCTTC
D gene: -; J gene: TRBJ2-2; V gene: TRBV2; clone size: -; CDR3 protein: CASSEVQSTGELFF; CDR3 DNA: TGTGCCAGCAGTGAAGTACAGAGCACCGGGGAGCTGTTTTTT
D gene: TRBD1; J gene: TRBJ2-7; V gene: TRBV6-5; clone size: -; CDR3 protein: CASSYAATGYLYEQYF; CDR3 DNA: TGTGCCAGCAGTTACGCCGCGACAGGGTATCTTTACGAGCAGTACTTC
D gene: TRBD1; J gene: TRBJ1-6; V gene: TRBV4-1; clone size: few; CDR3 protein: CASSQDIPRDRGNNSPLHF; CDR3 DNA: TGCGCCAGCAGCCAAGATATCCCGAGGGACAGGGGGAATAATTCACCCCTCCACTTT
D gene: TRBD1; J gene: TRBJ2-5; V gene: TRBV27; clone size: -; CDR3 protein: CASSLSGGRGETQYF; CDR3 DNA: TGTGCCAGCAGTTTATCAGGGGGCCGTGGGGAGACCCAGTACTTC
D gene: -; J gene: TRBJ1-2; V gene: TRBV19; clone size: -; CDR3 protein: CASRGLWYGYTF; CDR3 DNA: TGTGCCAGCAGGGGCTTATGGTATGGCTACACCTTC
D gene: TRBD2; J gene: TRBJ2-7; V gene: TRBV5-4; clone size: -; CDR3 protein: CASSDGLGLAGGPYEQYF; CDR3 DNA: TGTGCCAGCAGCGACGGACTAGGACTAGCGGGGGGACCATACGAGCAGTACTTC
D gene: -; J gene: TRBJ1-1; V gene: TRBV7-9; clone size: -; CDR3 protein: CASRGRRGRYTEAFF; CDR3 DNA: TGTGCCAGCAGGGGACGGAGGGGCCGGTATACTGAAGCTTTCTTT
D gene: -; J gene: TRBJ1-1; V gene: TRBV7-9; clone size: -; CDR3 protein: CASSLGSGSAFF; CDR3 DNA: TGTGCCAGCAGCCTTGGGTCAGGGTCGGCTTTCTTT
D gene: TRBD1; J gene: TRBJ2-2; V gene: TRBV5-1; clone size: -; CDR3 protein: CASSLTGENTGGELFF; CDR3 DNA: TGCGCCAGCAGTCTTACAGGGGAGAATACCGGCGGGGAGCTGTTTTTT
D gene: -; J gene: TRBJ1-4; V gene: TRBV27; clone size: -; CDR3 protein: CASGEVNEKLFF; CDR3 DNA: TGTGCCAGCGGGGAGGTTAATGAAAAACTGTTTTTT
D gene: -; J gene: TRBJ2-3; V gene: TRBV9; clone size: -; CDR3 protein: CASGGAGGTDTQYF; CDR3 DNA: TGTGCCAGCGGGGGAGCGGGCGGCACAGATACGCAGTATTTT
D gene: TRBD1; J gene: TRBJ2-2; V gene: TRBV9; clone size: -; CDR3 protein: CASSITGTANTGELFF; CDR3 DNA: TGTGCCAGCAGCATCACCGGGACAGCGAACACCGGGGAGCTGTTTTTT
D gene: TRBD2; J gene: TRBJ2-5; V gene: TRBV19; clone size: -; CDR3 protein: CASSITSGPQETQYF; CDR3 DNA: TGTGCCAGTAGTATAACTAGCGGACCGCAAGAGACCCAGTACTTC
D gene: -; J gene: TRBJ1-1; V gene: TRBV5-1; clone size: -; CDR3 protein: CASSPQTVYTEAFF; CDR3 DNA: TGCGCCAGCAGCCCTCAGACAGTTTACACTGAAGCTTTCTTT
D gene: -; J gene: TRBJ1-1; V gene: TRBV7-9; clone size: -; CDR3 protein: CASSRRQGVLNTEAFF; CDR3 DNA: TGTGCCAGCAGCCGAAGGCAAGGGGTCCTGAACACTGAAGCTTTCTTT
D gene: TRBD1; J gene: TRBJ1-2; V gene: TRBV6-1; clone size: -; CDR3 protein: CASSNPGGAYGYTF; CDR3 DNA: TGTGCCAGCAGCAACCCAGGGGGCGCCTATGGCTACACCTTC
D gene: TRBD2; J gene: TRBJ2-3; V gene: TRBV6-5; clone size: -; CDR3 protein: CATQAGGTQYF; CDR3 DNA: TGTGCCACCCAGGCGGGGGGTACGCAGTATTTT
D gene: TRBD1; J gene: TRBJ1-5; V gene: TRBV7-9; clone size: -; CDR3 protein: CSSSLGMTGENTPQHF; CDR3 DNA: TGTTCCAGCAGCTTAGGTATGACAGGGGAGAATACGCCCCAGCATTTT
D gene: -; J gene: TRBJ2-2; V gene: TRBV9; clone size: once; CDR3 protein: CASSVVGAGTGELFF; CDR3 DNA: TGTGCCAGCAGCGTAGTCGGGGCGGGGACCGGGGAGCTGTTTTTT
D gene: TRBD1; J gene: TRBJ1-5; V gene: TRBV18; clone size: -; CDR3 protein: CASSPGPGGESNQPQHF; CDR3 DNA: TGTGCCAGCTCACCGGGGCCAGGGGGCGAGAGCAATCAGCCCCAGCATTTT
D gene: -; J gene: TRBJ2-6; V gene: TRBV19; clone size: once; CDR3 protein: CASSQTGANVLTF; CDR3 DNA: TGTGCCAGTAGTCAAACTGGGGCCAACGTCCTGACTTTC
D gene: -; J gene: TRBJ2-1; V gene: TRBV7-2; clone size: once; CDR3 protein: CASSLGSYSYNEQFF; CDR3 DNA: TGTGCCAGCAGCTTGGGCAGCTACTCCTACAATGAGCAGTTCTTC
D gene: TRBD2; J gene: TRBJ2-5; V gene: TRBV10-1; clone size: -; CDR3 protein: CASSESQLAAFQYF; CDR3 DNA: TGCGCCAGCAGTGAGTCTCAGCTAGCGGCATTCCAGTACTTC
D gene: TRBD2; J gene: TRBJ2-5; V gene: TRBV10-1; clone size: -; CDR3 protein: CASSEIGGTQETQYF; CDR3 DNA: TGCGCCAGCAGTGAGATCGGGGGGACCCAAGAGACCCAGTACTTC
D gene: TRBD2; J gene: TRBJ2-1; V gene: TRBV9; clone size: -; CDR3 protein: CASSVTPGTSGGYNEQFF; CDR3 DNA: TGTGCCAGCAGCGTAACTCCCGGGACTAGCGGGGGGTACAATGAGCAGTTCTTC
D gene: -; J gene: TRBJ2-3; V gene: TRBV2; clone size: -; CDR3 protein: CASSDPSTDTQYF; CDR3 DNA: TGTGCCAGCAGTGACCCGAGCACAGATACGCAGTATTTT
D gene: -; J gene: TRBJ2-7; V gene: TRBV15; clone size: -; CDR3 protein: CATSRDSRYEQYF; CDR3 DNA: TGTGCCACCAGCAGAGATTCACGGTACGAGCAGTACTTC
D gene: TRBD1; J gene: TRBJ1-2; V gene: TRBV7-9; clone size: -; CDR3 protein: CASSPTGDRGGYGYTF; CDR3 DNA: TGTGCCAGCAGCCCAACGGGGGACAGGGGGGGCTATGGCTACACCTTC
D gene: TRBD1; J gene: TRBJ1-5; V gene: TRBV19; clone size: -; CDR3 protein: CASSIPDRGRNQPQHF; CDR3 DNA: TGTGCCAGTAGTATACCGGACAGGGGACGCAATCAGCCCCAGCATTTT
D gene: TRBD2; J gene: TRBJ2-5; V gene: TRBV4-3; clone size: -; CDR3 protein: CASSQGSSGDPYQETQYF; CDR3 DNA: TGCGCCAGCAGCCAAGGATCTAGCGGGGACCCGTACCAAGAGACCCAGTACTTC
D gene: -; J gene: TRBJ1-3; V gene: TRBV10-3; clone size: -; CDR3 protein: CAISEGSSGNTIYF; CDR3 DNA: TGTGCCATCAGTGAGGGCAGCTCTGGAAACACCATATATTTT
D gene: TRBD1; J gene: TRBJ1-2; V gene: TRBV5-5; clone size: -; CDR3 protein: CASSVGAGTGGAGYGYTF; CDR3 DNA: TGTGCCAGCAGCGTTGGGGCGGGGACAGGGGGCGCCGGCTATGGCTACACCTTC
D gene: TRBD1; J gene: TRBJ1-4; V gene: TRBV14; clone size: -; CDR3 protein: CASSPPGQGSSDEKLFF; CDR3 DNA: TGTGCCAGCAGCCCTCCGGGACAGGGGTCCTCAGATGAAAAACTGTTTTTT